This TCR beta chain was identified in a study of glioma-infiltrating T cells after dendritic cell vaccination. Study overall: Autologous tumor lysate-pulsed dendritic cell vaccination was given between the early 2000s and the early 2010s.

Looked up from germline, CDR1 is SGHAT and CDR2 is FQNNGV. This CDR3 comprises 15 residues. The primer mix had 60 V beta and 13 J beta primers. Measured with immunoSEQ multiplex PCR; TCRdb has only the in-frame clones, and not every one. The sample comprises about 32,000 clones, roughly 90% of which are singletons, and roughly 2% rests with the top ten. This specimen was blood, taken before dendritic cell vaccination. The rearrangement uses TRBV11-2 and TRBJ2-5; the D gene is possibly TRBD2 (6 bases). The J call may be in error: the DNA end matches TRBJ2-7 better. The receptor comes from a human donor with glioblastoma. Here the CDR3 DNA reads TGTGCCAGCAGCCCCTACTCCGGGACTGGCTACGAGCAGTACTTC. Translated: CASSPYSGTGYEQYF.